A selection of T cell receptor beta chains follows, all from one sample in a study of cytomegalovirus exposure and HLA in healthy donors. The data were produced by immunoSEQ multiplex PCR, yet TCRdb's version contains in-frame clones alone and is incomplete. The sample holds 200,000 or so clones, around 87% seen once. Input material: PBMCs. The receptors here all came from a young woman in good health and CMV-seropositive. CDR3s include the opening cysteine and the closing phenylalanine or tryptophan. A D gene is named only where the DNA matches it firmly. Not every row has a clone size; where given, it reads once, few, many or a size class.

cdr3_length j_call v_call d_call clone_size cdr3_aa cdr3_nt
14 TRBJ1-5 TRBV4-1 TRBD1 few CASSQGLRGQPQHF TGCGCCAGCAGCCAGGGCCTCAGGGGGCAGCCCCAGCATTTT
15 TRBJ2-1 TRBV6-5 TRBD2 NA CASSDSTSGSNEQFF TGTGCCAGCAGTGACTCGACTAGCGGGAGCAATGAGCAGTTCTTC
14 TRBJ2-1 TRBV27 NA NA CASSFHRDNNEQFF TGTGCCAGCAGTTTCCACAGAGATAACAATGAGCAGTTCTTC
14 TRBJ2-1 TRBV28 TRBD2 NA CATRSVSGYNEQFF TGTGCCACCCGGAGTGTTAGCGGGTACAATGAGCAGTTCTTC
15 TRBJ1-1 TRBV19 TRBD1 NA CASSETGVLNTEAFF TGTGCCAGTAGTGAGACAGGGGTCCTTAACACTGAAGCTTTCTTT
14 TRBJ2-2 TRBV28 NA NA CASSPTTLTGELFF TGTGCCAGCAGTCCAACTACCCTCACCGGGGAGCTGTTTTTT
19 TRBJ2-6 TRBV6-1 NA NA CASSEGWTGEGFGANVLTF TGTGCCAGCAGTGAAGGTTGGACTGGAGAGGGATTTGGGGCCAACGTCCTGACTTTC
19 TRBJ2-1 TRBV15 NA NA CATSNPQGGRRSSYNEQFF TGTGCCACCAGCAATCCACAGGGGGGGAGGAGGAGCTCCTACAATGAGCAGTTCTTC
14 TRBJ1-2 TRBV27 TRBD1 NA CASSFRDSNYGYTF TGTGCCAGCAGTTTCCGGGACAGTAACTATGGCTACACCTTC
15 TRBJ2-7 TRBV18 NA once CASSPQAGSSYEQYF TGTGCCAGCTCACCACAGGCGGGTAGCTCCTACGAGCAGTACTTC
13 TRBJ1-2 TRBV27 TRBD1 NA CASRPTGGYGYTF TGTGCCAGCAGGCCGACAGGGGGCTATGGCTACACCTTC
14 TRBJ2-3 TRBV7-6 TRBD2 NA CASSLGREGDTQYF TGTGCCAGCAGCTTAGGGCGGGAGGGTGATACGCAGTATTTT
15 TRBJ1-2 TRBV18 NA NA CASSPSGQKLYGYTF TGTGCCAGCTCACCTTCAGGCCAGAAACTCTATGGCTACACCTTC
14 TRBJ2-5 TRBV9 TRBD2 NA CASSRGGLEETQYF TGTGCCAGCAGCCGGGGGGGACTAGAAGAGACCCAGTACTTC
17 TRBJ2-2 TRBV27 TRBD2 NA CASSSPWTSGMTGELFF TGTGCCAGCAGTTCGCCCTGGACTAGCGGGATGACCGGGGAGCTGTTTTTT
12 TRBJ1-1 TRBV28 NA NA CASRDSPNEAFF TGTGCCAGCAGGGACAGTCCTAATGAAGCTTTCTTT
12 TRBJ1-1 TRBV7-9 NA NA CASSSADRGAFF TGTGCCAGCAGCTCCGCCGATCGCGGGGCTTTCTTT
17 TRBJ2-3 TRBV2 NA NA CASSSGAHLSLGGTQYF TGTGCCAGCAGTTCCGGTGCCCACCTTAGCCTGGGAGGTACGCAGTATTTT
11 TRBJ1-1 TRBV20-1 NA few CSARPDTEAFF TGCAGTGCTAGACCCGACACTGAAGCTTTCTTT
15 TRBJ2-2 TRBV5-1 NA NA CASSPQGRSTGELFF TGCGCCAGCAGCCCCCAGGGGCGTAGCACCGGGGAGCTGTTTTTT
13 TRBJ2-5 TRBV18 NA NA CASSPNEKETQYF TGTGCCAGCTCACCAAACGAGAAAGAGACCCAGTACTTC
16 TRBJ1-1 TRBV6-6 NA NA CASIPGGTGWNTEAFF TGTGCCAGCATCCCGGGGGGAACAGGGTGGAACACTGAAGCTTTCTTT
11 TRBJ1-1 TRBV11-2 NA NA CASSLDSEAFF TGTGCCAGCAGCTTAGATAGTGAAGCTTTCTTT
13 TRBJ2-1 TRBV4-1 NA NA CASSPSSYNEQFF TGCGCCAGCAGCCCTAGCTCCTACAATGAGCAGTTCTTC
17 TRBJ2-4 TRBV10-3 NA once CAISESGRMLGKNIQYF TGTGCCATCAGTGAGTCGGGCAGAATGTTGGGCAAAAACATTCAGTACTTC
15 TRBJ1-4 TRBV5-4 NA NA CASSSLTGESEKLFF TGTGCCAGCAGTTCTTTAACGGGGGAGAGCGAAAAACTGTTTTTT
14 TRBJ2-7 TRBV6-5 NA NA CASSYAQGSYEQYF TGTGCCAGCAGTTACGCGCAGGGCTCCTACGAGCAGTACTTC
14 TRBJ2-3 TRBV2 TRBD1 NA CASSETGSTDTQYF TGTGCCAGCAGTGAGACAGGGAGCACAGATACGCAGTATTTT
15 TRBJ2-7 TRBV19 TRBD2 NA CASTAGLGSSYEQYF TGTGCCAGTACCGCGGGACTAGGGAGCTCCTACGAGCAGTACTTC
15 TRBJ2-1 TRBV6-5 TRBD2 NA CASSSGLAGYNEQFF TGTGCCAGCAGCTCCGGACTAGCGGGCTACAATGAGCAGTTCTTC
15 TRBJ2-1 TRBV5-1 TRBD2 NA CASSPGLAGVGEQFF TGCGCCAGCAGCCCGGGACTAGCGGGAGTGGGGGAGCAGTTCTTC
12 TRBJ1-2 TRBV28 NA once CASSLNGYGYTF TGTGCCAGCAGTTTAAACGGGTATGGCTACACCTTC
15 TRBJ1-1 TRBV9 NA NA CASSPWGTQRTEAFF TGTGCCAGCAGCCCCTGGGGCACCCAAAGGACTGAAGCTTTCTTT
15 TRBJ1-5 TRBV9 TRBD1 once CASSTSGQGDQPQHF TGTGCCAGCAGCACCTCGGGACAGGGAGATCAGCCCCAGCATTTT
14 TRBJ2-1 TRBV5-5 TRBD1 NA CASSPGQGFNEQFF TGTGCCAGCAGCCCCGGACAGGGTTTCAATGAGCAGTTCTTC
15 TRBJ2-7 TRBV6-6 NA NA CASSYSRGTLNEQYF TGTGCCAGCAGTTACTCTCGCGGGACTCTCAACGAGCAGTACTTC
11 TRBJ1-1 TRBV7-9 NA NA CASSPRDEAFF TGTGCCAGCAGCCCGAGGGATGAAGCTTTCTTT
16 TRBJ1-2 TRBV4-2 NA NA CASSQVPTTGGDGYTF TGTGCCAGCAGCCAAGTTCCTACGACAGGCGGCGATGGCTACACCTTC
14 TRBJ2-3 TRBV11-2 NA NA CASSFRVDQDTQYF TGTGCCAGCAGCTTCAGGGTCGACCAGGATACGCAGTATTTT
15 TRBJ2-7 TRBV7-8 NA NA CASSLGAGPSYEQYF TGTGCCAGCAGCTTAGGAGCAGGGCCCTCCTACGAGCAGTACTTC
16 TRBJ2-1 TRBV4-1 TRBD2 NA CASSQDERELFHEQFF TGCGCCAGCAGCCAAGATGAGCGGGAGCTTTTCCATGAGCAGTTCTTC
14 TRBJ2-2 TRBV30 TRBD1 once CASADRANTGELFF TGTGCCTCCGCGGACAGGGCGAACACCGGGGAGCTGTTTTTT
15 TRBJ2-7 TRBV7-9 TRBD2 few CASSPEWAGGYEQYF TGTGCCAGCAGCCCCGAGTGGGCGGGAGGGTACGAGCAGTACTTC
12 TRBJ2-7 TRBV9 NA NA CASSRDSYEQYF TGTGCCAGCAGCAGAGACAGTTACGAGCAGTACTTC
13 TRBJ1-1 TRBV7-9 NA few CASSFSVRRDAFF TGTGCCAGCAGCTTTTCGGTACGTCGGGATGCTTTCTTT
16 TRBJ2-1 TRBV5-1 TRBD2 NA CASSLESSGAYNEQFF TGCGCCAGCAGCCTCGAATCTAGCGGAGCTTACAATGAGCAGTTCTTC
15 TRBJ2-1 TRBV5-6 NA NA CASSLDSRSYNEQFF TGTGCCAGCAGCCTCGACAGCCGCTCCTACAATGAGCAGTTCTTC
14 TRBJ1-2 TRBV4-1 NA NA CASSSPGRLYGYTF TGCGCCAGCAGCTCCCCAGGAAGGCTCTATGGCTACACCTTC
14 TRBJ2-7 TRBV7-3 NA NA CASSQEGGDGEQYF TGTGCCAGCAGCCAAGAGGGGGGGGACGGCGAGCAGTACTTC
14 TRBJ2-5 TRBV9 TRBD1 NA CASSVEGARETQYF TGTGCCAGCAGCGTAGAGGGGGCGAGAGAGACCCAGTACTTC
11 TRBJ1-2 TRBV6-5 NA NA CASSWGGGYTF TGTGCCAGCAGTTGGGGAGGCGGCTACACCTTC
15 TRBJ2-7 TRBV6-1 NA NA CAMRMSDSDLSEQYF TGTGCCATGAGAATGTCAGACAGTGACCTTTCCGAGCAGTACTTC
13 TRBJ1-1 TRBV27 TRBD1 NA CASSTGQGREAFF TGTGCCAGCAGTACAGGACAGGGACGTGAAGCTTTCTTT
13 TRBJ1-2 TRBV2 TRBD1 once CASAQGVVYGYTF TGTGCCAGCGCCCAGGGGGTGGTCTATGGCTACACCTTC
15 TRBJ2-2 TRBV28 NA NA CASSSNRVVAGELFF TGTGCCAGCAGTTCCAACAGGGTTGTAGCCGGGGAGCTGTTTTTT
15 TRBJ2-3 TRBV5-1 TRBD2 NA CASSTGQMREGAGYF TGCGCCAGCAGCACGGGTCAGATGAGGGAGGGCGCAGGATATTTT
11 TRBJ1-2 TRBV20-1 NA NA CSAPNRGGYTF TGCAGTGCCCCGAATAGGGGCGGCTACACCTTC